The 30 T cell receptor beta chains in this list originate from one sample, sequenced in a study of T cell repertoires in cytomegalovirus infection. From the reads, TCRdb called clonotypes with MiXCR, one entry per CDR3 protein. The data show some 220,000 distinct CDR3 sequences, with 35% to 40% seen just once and 59% held by the top ten. No antigen is known for these receptors. The sequences come from CD8+ T cells from cultured PBMCs, collected from culture after CMV antigen stimulation. The receptors stem from a human donor in good health (CMV status not recorded). Some clones in this sample may be carry-over from other donors' samples.

This chain connects TRBV6-1 to TRBJ2-3; D is perhaps TRBD1 or TRBD2 (6 bases each). The germline CDR1 and CDR2 sequences are MNHNS and SASEGT. V gave up 7 bases and J gave up 2 bases, with 16 bases separating them. The CDR3 loop spans 15 amino acids. The CDR3 loop is CASTKGGPYTDTQYF. DNA for the CDR3: TGTGCCAGCACTAAAGGGGGGCCCTACACAGATACGCAGTATTTT.

Only a few counts were recorded for this clonotype. The CDR3 loop is CASSPKGQQYTEAFF. CDR3 bases: TGTGCCAGCAGCCCGAAGGGACAGCAGTACACTGAAGCTTTCTTT. V gene TRBV7-9 combines with J gene TRBJ1-1; 7 nucleotides agree with TRBD1. Looked up from germline, CDR1 is SEHNR and CDR2 is FQNEAQ (reference sequence). This CDR3 has 15 residues. Unmatched junction bases numbered 9, after V lost 5 bases and J lost 3 bases.

This clonotype was detected only a few times. This chain's CDR3 is CATSSGNNYNEQFF. In DNA, the CDR3 is TGTGCCACCAGCAGTGGGAATAACTACAATGAGCAGTTCTTC. The rearrangement links TRBV15 to TRBJ2-1, with D uncertain. Germline loops: CDR1 LNHNV, CDR2 YYDKDF (reference sequence). The CDR3 spans 14 residues. V shed 3 bases and J shed 3 bases, with 9 bases lying between them.

This sequence joins TRBV4-2 and TRBJ2-7, with TRBD2 matching over 7 bases. Losses at the gene ends were 2 bases for V and 3 bases for J; bases not matched to a gene: 22. This CDR3 is built from 20 residues. The germline CDR1 and CDR2 sequences are LGHNA and YNFKEQ. This CDR3 is CASSQSGVRERDFVDYEQYF. The CDR3, as DNA: TGTGCCAGCAGCCAATCGGGGGTGAGGGAGCGGGATTTTGTCGACTACGAGCAGTACTTC.

The chain has TRBV12-5 and TRBJ2-2, with 8 bases aligning to TRBD1. The V segment lost 3 bases and the J segment 3 bases; nucleotides outside the gene matches: 15. There are 19 residues in the CDR3. Germline CDR1 reads LGHNT; CDR2 reads FRNRAP. The chain's CDR3 is CASGLETGVYREHTGELFF. For the CDR3, the DNA is TGTGCTAGTGGTTTAGAGACAGGGGTATACCGGGAGCACACCGGGGAGCTGTTTTTT.

The chain employs TRBV10-3 and TRBJ1-2; no clear D gene. The germline V and J ends were trimmed by 4 bases and 3 bases, with 12 bases remaining between them. The CDR3 runs 14 residues. The germline CDR1 and CDR2 sequences are ENHRY and SYGVKD. The DNA for the CDR3 is TGTGCCATCAGTGTCCCGGAGCTTTACTATGGCTACACCTTC. Encoded protein: CAISVPELYYGYTF.

V is TRBV28 and J is TRBJ1-3; the D is unclear. Germline V gives CDR1 MDHEN, CDR2 SYDVKM. The CDR3 contains 15 residues. The V gene lost 8 bases and the J gene lost 0 bases, with 14 bases spanning the gap. DNA of the CDR3: TGTGCCAGCGGGTCCCGGGCGATCTCTGGAAACACCATATATTTT. As protein: CASGSRAISGNTIYF.

J is TRBJ2-3 and V is TRBV30; 8 bases agree with TRBD2. The CDR3 is 15 amino acids. Germline CDR1 is GTSNPN and CDR2 is SVGIG (reference sequence). V dropped 0 bases and J dropped 10; count of bases not matched to a gene: 12. In DNA form, the CDR3 reads TGTGCCTGGAGTGTAGGAACTAGCGGTTGGGAGGCGCAGTATTTT. This translates into CAWSVGTSGWEAQYF.

The chain employs TRBV6-1 and TRBJ2-7, with 8 bases fitting TRBD1. Germline loops: CDR1 MNHNS, CDR2 SASEGT. The V and J ends lost 7 bases and 5 bases, in that order; junction bases with no gene match: 13. This CDR3 has 15 residues. The CDR3 loop reads CASTDPRTGSDEQYF. The CDR3 DNA follows: TGTGCCAGCACTGACCCGAGGACAGGGTCCGACGAGCAGTACTTC.

This clonotype has a handful of counts. The chain is built from TRBV13 and TRBJ2-1; no firm D call. In germline, CDR1 is PRHDT, CDR2 FYEKMQ (reference sequence). Trimming took 0 bases from V and 12 from J, leaving 9 bases between them. The CDR3 spans 12 residues. DNA of the CDR3: TGTGCCAGCAGCTTAGGACTCTTTGGGCAGTTCTTC. This translates into CASSLGLFGQFF.

As regards this clonotype: A junction boundary mismatches the germline segment, possibly from a read error. The genes are TRBV27 and TRBJ1-2; D unresolved. The CDR3 loop spans 15 amino acids. Looked up from germline, CDR1 is MNHEY and CDR2 is SMNVEV (reference sequence). CDR3 residues: CASSLERAAYYGFTF. The CDR3 DNA is TGTGCCAGCAGTTTAGAGAGGGCGGCGTACTATGGCTTCACCTTC.

This rearrangement joins TRBV5-1 to TRBJ2-2; a weak D match, TRBD2 (5 bases). Trimming cost V 0 bases and J 4 bases, with 7 bases left between them. The CDR3 extends over 14 amino acids. Germline V gives CDR1 SGHRS, CDR2 YFSETQ. This CDR3 is CASSLGRSTGELFF. CDR3 coding DNA: TGCGCCAGCAGCTTGGGGAGGTCCACCGGGGAGCTGTTTTTT.

The chain uses TRBV6-5 and TRBJ2-3; perhaps TRBD1 as D (5 bases). This CDR3 has 14 amino acids. V was cut by 1 base and J by 2 bases, with 7 bases left in between. Germline assignment: CDR1 MNHEY and CDR2 SVGAGI. The CDR3 spells CASSYLGVTDTQYF. The CDR3 nucleotides are TGTGCCAGCAGTTACTTAGGGGTCACAGATACGCAGTATTTT.

The chain uses TRBV11-2 and TRBJ1-5; tentative D call: TRBD1 (5 bases). This CDR3 spans 15 amino acids. CDR1 and CDR2 from the germline V gene are SGHAT and FQNNGV. Trimming shortened V by 5 bases and J by 0 bases, and 11 bases separated the two germline ends. The CDR3 is CASSPRGHSNQPQHF. In DNA form, the CDR3 reads TGTGCCAGCAGCCCCCGAGGACATAGCAATCAGCCCCAGCATTTT.

This clonotype is a singleton in its sample. The J gene is TRBJ1-1, the V gene TRBV12-3 or TRBV12-4, with TRBD1 as a possible D gene (5 bases). V dropped 0 bases and J dropped 7 bases, with 15 bases sitting between them. The CDR3 loop spans 15 amino acids. CDR3 residues: CASSLAGGPGGEAFF. CDR3 bases: TGTGCCAGCAGTTTAGCGGGCGGCCCGGGGGGTGAAGCTTTCTTT.

Here the CDR3 reads CASSLNGQGIYEQYF. CDR3 DNA: TGTGCCAGCAGTTTAAATGGACAGGGAATCTACGAGCAGTACTTC. V gene TRBV27 combines with J gene TRBJ2-7, with TRBD1 matching over 8 bases. The germline V gene encodes CDR1 MNHEY and CDR2 SMNVEV (reference sequence). The CDR3 length is 15 residues. The J segment lost 3 bases and the V segment lost 2 bases, leaving 6 bases of the junction unmatched.

The CDR3 nucleotides read TGCGCCAGCAGCTTCAGACTCGTCGAGGATGAGCAGTTCTTC. As protein: CASSFRLVEDEQFF. The rearrangement links TRBV5-1 to TRBJ2-1, with no clear D. Germline-derived CDR1 and CDR2 are SGHRS and YFSETQ. The CDR3 extends over 14 amino acids. Trimming cost V 2 bases and J 8 bases, with 14 bases left between them.

V and J are TRBV6-8 and TRBJ1-1, with D hard to call. Trimming left V 4 bases short and J 5 bases short, with 14 bases between. There are 14 residues in the CDR3. Germline lookup yields CDR1 MNHGY and CDR2 SAAAGT. The CDR3 region is CASSSGPSLTEAFF. The CDR3 nucleotides read TGTGCCAGCAGTTCTGGGCCATCCCTAACTGAAGCTTTCTTT.

The V gene is TRBV6-4, the J gene TRBJ1-2; no clear D gene. Germline-derived CDR1 and CDR2 are MRHNA and SNTAGT. V lost 2 bases and J 8 bases, leaving 21 bases between the germline ends. The CDR3 is 16 residues long. The CDR3 reads CASSDRIGSLIEGYTF. The CDR3 DNA reads as TGTGCCAGCAGTGACAGGATCGGCAGTCTGATTGAAGGCTACACCTTC.

The chain is built from TRBV4-1 and TRBJ1-4; TRBD1 might be the D (6 bases). Deletions cut 3 bases from V and 5 bases from J, with 16 bases between. Germline loops: CDR1 MGHRA, CDR2 YSYEKL. The CDR3 is 16 amino acids. The CDR3 loop is CASSHRDTSGNEKLFF. DNA for the CDR3: TGCGCCAGCAGCCACCGGGACACCTCTGGGAATGAAAAACTGTTTTTT.

The chain is built from TRBV5-4 and TRBJ2-7, with D tentatively TRBD1 or TRBD2 (5 bases each). CDR1 is SGHNT, CDR2 YYREEE, per germline (reference sequence). The ends were cut back, 2 bases at V and 6 bases at J, with 15 bases in the middle. This CDR3 region has 14 residues. CDR3 nucleotides: TGTGCCAGCAGCTTTTCCGGGACCCCTGGCGAGCAGTACTTC. Amino acids: CASSFSGTPGEQYF.

The chain combines TRBV6-6 with TRBJ2-1, with 7 bases aligning to TRBD2. Per germline, CDR1 MNHNY and CDR2 SVGAGI (reference sequence). This CDR3 has 11 residues. With V trimmed by 7 bases and J by 8 bases, 2 bases remained unmatched. The CDR3 nucleotides are TGTGCCAGCAAGACTAGCCATGAGCAGTTCTTC. Translation: CASKTSHEQFF.

This clonotype was observed a few times. This rearrangement joins TRBV7-9 to TRBJ2-4; D gene unclear. CDR3 length: 15 amino acids. V was trimmed by 7 bases and J by 0 bases, leaving 13 bases between them. Germline V gene sequence: CDR1 SEHNR, CDR2 FQNEAQ (reference sequence). CDR3 region: CASIPQTAAKNIQYF. The CDR3 region has the DNA TGTGCCAGCATCCCTCAGACTGCAGCCAAAAACATTCAGTACTTC. Drawing the rest from reference TRBV7-9 and TRBJ2-4, the complete variable domain is DTGVSQNPRHKITKRGQNVTFRCDPISEHNRLYWYRQTLGQGPEFLTYFQNEAQLEKSRLLSDRFSAERPKGSFSTLEIQRTEQGDSAMYLCASIPQTAAKNIQYFGAGTRLSVL.

This clonotype has only a few counts. This chain joins TRBV12-3 or TRBV12-4 and TRBJ1-1; D uncertain. The CDR3 is 14 residues long. Trimming removed 5 bases at V and 3 bases at J, with 13 bases between. CDR3 region: CASSALRRDTEAFF. The CDR3 DNA is TGTGCCAGCAGTGCTCTCAGGAGGGACACTGAAGCTTTCTTT.

The chain couples TRBV6-5 to TRBJ2-2; D not certain. This CDR3 comprises 13 residues. The germline V and J ends were trimmed by 6 bases and 4 bases, with 9 bases remaining between them. Germline CDR1 reads MNHEY; CDR2 reads SVGAGI. DNA for the CDR3: TGTGCCAGCAGCCCTGACTTCACCGGGGAGCTGTTTTTT. Translating it yields CASSPDFTGELFF.

This clonotype was found a few times. The V and J genes are TRBV7-2 and TRBJ2-7, with 8 bases aligning to TRBD2. CDR3 length: 15 amino acids. CDR1 is SGHTA, CDR2 FQGNSA, per germline. The V gene end was trimmed by 2 bases and the J gene end by 1 base; junction bases not matched to a gene: 4. DNA for the CDR3: TGTGCCAGCAGCTTAACACTAGCGGAGTCCTACGAGCAGTACTTC. It specifies CASSLTLAESYEQYF.

This clonotype has more than one count but fewer than ten. The V gene is TRBV6-5, the J gene TRBJ1-2; 10 nucleotides match TRBD1. The ends lost 0 bases at V and 3 bases at J; junction bases unmatched: 1. This CDR3 is built from 15 residues. The germline V gene has CDR1 MNHEY and CDR2 SVGAGI. The CDR3 loop is CASSYSDRGYYGYTF. CDR3 bases: TGTGCCAGCAGTTACTCGGACAGGGGGTACTATGGCTACACCTTC.

This clonotype was seen more than once but under ten times. The genes are TRBV27 and TRBJ1-1; 10 positions agree with TRBD1. CDR1 is MNHEY, CDR2 SMNVEV, per germline (reference sequence). The CDR3 covers 15 residues. V shed 5 bases and J 4 bases; nucleotides not matched to a gene: 7. Here the CDR3 DNA reads TGTGCCAGCAGTCTCTGGACAGGGGGAAGCACTGAAGCTTTCTTT. Translating it yields CASSLWTGGSTEAFF.

CDR3 DNA sequence: TGTGCCAGCAGCTTACCCTTGGGAACAGTCCAACCTCGGATGAATGAGCAGTTCTTC. It yields the protein CASSLPLGTVQPRMNEQFF. The genes are TRBV7-4 and TRBJ2-1; no clear D. This CDR3 is 19 amino acids long. Germline CDR1 reads SGHVT; CDR2 reads SQSDAQ. With 2 bases removed from V and 7 bases from J, the gap between germline ends came to 27 bases.

This clonotype was detected a few times. The rearrangement links TRBV12-3 or TRBV12-4 to TRBJ2-5; 9 nucleotides agree with TRBD1. After removal of 6 bases from V and 3 bases from J, the junction contained 14 bases not matched to a gene. The CDR3 is made up of 17 amino acids. The CDR3 protein is CASSGTGGADLKETQYF. The CDR3 DNA reads TGTGCCAGCAGCGGAACAGGGGGCGCGGATCTGAAAGAGACCCAGTACTTC.